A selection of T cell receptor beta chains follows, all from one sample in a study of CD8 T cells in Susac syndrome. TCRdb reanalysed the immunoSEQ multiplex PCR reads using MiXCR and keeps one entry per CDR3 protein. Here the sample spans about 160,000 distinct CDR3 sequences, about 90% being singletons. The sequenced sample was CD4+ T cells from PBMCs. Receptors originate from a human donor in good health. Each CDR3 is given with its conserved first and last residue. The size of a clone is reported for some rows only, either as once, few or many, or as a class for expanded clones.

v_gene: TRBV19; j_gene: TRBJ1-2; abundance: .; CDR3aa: CASSTGRTTRYGYTF
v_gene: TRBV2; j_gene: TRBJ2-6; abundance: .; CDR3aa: CAGGPPAGANVLTF
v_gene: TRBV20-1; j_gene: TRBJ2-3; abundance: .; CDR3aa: CSASSSGATDTQYF
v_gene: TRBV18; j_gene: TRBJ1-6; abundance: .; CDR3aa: CASSPGTGRNSPLHF
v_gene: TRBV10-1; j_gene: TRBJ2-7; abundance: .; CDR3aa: CASSEYQGVRNEQYF
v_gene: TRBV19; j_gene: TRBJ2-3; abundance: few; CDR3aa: CASSAGATDTQYF
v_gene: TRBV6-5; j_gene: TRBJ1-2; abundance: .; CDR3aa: CASSPYSVYGYTF
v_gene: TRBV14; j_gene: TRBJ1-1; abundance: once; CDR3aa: CASSRTGGPLAEAFF
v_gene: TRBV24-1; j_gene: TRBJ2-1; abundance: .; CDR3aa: CATSDSGGQQNEQFF
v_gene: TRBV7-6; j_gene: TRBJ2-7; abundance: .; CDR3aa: CASSLELPSGSHEQYF
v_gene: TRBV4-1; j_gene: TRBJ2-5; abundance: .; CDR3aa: CASSSRTGTETQYF
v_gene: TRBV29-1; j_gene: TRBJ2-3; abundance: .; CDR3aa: CSVDPGQGASTDTQYF
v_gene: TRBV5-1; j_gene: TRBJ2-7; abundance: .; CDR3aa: CASSLGQGHREQYF
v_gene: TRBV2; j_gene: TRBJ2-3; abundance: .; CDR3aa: CAGDRGIGTDTQYF
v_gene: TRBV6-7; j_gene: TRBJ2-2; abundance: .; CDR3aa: CASPGLAGAQNTGELFF
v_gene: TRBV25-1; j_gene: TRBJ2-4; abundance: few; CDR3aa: CASSDSGTGAKNIQYF
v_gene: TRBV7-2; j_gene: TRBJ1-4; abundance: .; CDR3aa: CASSFQGGNEKLFF
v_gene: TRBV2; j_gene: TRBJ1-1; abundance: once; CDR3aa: CATLGTGMNTEAFF
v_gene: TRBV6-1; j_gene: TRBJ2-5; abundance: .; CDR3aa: CASTPDGHGETQYF
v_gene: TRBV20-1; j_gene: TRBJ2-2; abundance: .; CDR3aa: CSASRGRATGELFF
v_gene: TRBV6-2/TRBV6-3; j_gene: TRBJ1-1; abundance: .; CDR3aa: CASSLGDWVAFF
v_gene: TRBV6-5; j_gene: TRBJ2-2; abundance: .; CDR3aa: CASRTTGGPGELFF
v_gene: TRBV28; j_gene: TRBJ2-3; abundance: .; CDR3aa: CASSRLSGDTQYF
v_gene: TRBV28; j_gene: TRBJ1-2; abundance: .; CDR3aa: CASRGGQGSYGYTF
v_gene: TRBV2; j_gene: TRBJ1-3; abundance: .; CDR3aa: CASTDQAAKGNTIYF
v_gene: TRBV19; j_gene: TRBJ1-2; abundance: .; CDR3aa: CASMERDSSYGYTF
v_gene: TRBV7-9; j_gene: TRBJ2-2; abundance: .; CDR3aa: CASSDVGDGELFF
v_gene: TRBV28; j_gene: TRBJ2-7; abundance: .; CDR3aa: CASGRHGEQYF
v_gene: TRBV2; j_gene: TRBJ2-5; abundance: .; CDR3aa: CASSSSGSETQYF
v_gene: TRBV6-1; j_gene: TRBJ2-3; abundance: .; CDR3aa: CASSRSGGRTDTQYF
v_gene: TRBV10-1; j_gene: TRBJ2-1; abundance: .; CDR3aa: CASSEASGRVEQFF
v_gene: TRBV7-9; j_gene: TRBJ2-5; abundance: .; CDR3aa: CASSLPEETQYF
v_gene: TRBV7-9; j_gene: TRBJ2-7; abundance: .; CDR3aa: CASSLEGSSYEQYF
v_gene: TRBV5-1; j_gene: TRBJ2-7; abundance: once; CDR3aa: CASSPIGQGGLYEQYF
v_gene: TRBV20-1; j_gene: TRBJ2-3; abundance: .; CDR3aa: CSAIRTSGRSDTQYF
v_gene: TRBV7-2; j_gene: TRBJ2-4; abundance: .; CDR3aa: CASSLDVLAKNIQYF
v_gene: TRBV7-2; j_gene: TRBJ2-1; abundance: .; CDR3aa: CASSLTPGGGQFF
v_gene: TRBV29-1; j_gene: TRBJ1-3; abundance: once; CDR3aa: CSARKLGNTIYF
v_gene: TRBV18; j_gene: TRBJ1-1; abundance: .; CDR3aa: CASSSGANTEAFF
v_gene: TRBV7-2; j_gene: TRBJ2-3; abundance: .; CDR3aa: CASSFVARRNTQYF
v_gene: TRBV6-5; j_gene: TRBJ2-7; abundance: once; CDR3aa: CASSYRQSYEQYF